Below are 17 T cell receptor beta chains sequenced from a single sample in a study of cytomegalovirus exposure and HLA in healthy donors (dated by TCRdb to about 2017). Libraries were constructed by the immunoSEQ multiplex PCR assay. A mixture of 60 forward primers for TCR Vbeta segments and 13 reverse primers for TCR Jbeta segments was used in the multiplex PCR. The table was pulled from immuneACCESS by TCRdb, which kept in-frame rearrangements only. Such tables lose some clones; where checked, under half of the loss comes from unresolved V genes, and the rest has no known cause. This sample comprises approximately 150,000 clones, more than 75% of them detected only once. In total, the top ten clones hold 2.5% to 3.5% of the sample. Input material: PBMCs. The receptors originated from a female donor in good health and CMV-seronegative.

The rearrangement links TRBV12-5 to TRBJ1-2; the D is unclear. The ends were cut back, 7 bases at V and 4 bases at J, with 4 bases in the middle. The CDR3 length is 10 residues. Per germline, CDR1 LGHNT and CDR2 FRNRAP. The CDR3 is CASARYGYTF. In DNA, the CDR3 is TGTGCTAGTGCCCGCTATGGCTACACCTTC. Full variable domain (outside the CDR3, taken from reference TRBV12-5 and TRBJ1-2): DARVTQTPRHKVTEMGQEVTMRCQPILGHNTVFWYRQTMMQGLELLAYFRNRAPLDDSGMPKDRFSAEMPDATLATLKIQPSEPRDSAVYFCASARYGYTFGSGTRLTVV.

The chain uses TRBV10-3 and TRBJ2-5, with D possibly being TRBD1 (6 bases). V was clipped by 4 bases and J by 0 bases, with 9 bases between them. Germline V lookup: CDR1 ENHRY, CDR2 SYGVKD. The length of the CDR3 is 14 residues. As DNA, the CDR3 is TGTGCCATCAGTGCAAGGGGGAACCAAGAGACCCAGTACTTC. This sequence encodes CAISARGNQETQYF.

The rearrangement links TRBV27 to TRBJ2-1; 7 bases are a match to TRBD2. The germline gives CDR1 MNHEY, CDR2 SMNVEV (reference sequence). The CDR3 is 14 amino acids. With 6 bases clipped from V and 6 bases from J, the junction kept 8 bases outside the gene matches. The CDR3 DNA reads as TGTGCCAGCAGCTACCGACTAGCCTCCAATGAGCAGTTCTTC. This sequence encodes CASSYRLASNEQFF.

This chain's CDR3 is CASRVGAVTNEKLFF. The CDR3 region has the DNA TGTGCCAGCAGGGTGGGGGCTGTAACTAATGAAAAACTGTTTTTT. V gene TRBV2 combines with J gene TRBJ1-4, with D possibly being TRBD1 (6 bases). V was trimmed by 6 bases and J by 1 base, leaving 12 bases between them. In germline, CDR1 is SNHLY, CDR2 FYNNEI. This CDR3 has 15 amino acids.

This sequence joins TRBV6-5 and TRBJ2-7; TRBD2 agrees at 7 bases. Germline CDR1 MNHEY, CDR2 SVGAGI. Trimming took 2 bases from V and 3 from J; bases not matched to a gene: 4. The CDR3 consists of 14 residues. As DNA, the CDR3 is TGTGCCAGCAGTTACCTTGGCGGGAGCTACGAGCAGTACTTC. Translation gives CASSYLGGSYEQYF.

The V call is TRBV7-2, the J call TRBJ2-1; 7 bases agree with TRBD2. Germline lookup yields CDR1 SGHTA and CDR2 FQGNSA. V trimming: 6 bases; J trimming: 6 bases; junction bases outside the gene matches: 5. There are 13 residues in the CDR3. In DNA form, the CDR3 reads TGTGCCAGCAGGCGGACTAGGGGCAATGAGCAGTTCTTC. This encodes CASRRTRGNEQFF.

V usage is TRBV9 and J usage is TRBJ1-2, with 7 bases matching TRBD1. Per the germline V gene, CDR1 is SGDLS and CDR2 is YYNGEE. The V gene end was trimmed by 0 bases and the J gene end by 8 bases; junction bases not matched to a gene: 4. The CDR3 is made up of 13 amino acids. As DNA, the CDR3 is TGTGCCAGCAGCGTAGCGACAGGGAGAGGCTACACCTTC. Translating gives CASSVATGRGYTF.

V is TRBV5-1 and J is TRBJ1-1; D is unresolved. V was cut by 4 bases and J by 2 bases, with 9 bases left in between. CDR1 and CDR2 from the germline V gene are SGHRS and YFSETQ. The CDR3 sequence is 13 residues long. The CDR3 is CASSREPNTEAFF. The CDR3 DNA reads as TGCGCCAGCAGCCGAGAACCAAACACTGAAGCTTTCTTT.

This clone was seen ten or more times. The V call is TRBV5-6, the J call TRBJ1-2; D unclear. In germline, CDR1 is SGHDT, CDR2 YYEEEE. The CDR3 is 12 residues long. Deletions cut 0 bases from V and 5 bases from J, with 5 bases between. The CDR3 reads CASSLGRYGYTF. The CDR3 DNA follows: TGTGCCAGCAGCTTGGGCCGGTATGGCTACACCTTC. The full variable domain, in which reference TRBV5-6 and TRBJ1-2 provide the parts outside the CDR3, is DAGVTQSPTHLIKTRGQQVTLRCSPKSGHDTVSWYQQALGQGPQFIFQYYEEEERQRGNFPDRFSGHQFPNYSSELNVNALLLGDSALYLCASSLGRYGYTFGSGTRLTVV.

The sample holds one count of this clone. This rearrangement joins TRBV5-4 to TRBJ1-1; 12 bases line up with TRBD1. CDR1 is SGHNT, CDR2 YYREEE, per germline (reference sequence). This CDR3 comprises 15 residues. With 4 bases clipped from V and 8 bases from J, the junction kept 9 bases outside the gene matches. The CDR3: CASSRPGQGATEAFF. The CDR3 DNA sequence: TGTGCCAGCAGCCGCCCGGGACAGGGGGCGACAGAAGCTTTCTTT.

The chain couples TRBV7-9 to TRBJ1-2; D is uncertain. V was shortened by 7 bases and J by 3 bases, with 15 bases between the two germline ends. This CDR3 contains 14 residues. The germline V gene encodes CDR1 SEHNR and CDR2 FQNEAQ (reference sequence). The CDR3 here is CASTQTVLDYGYTF. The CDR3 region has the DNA TGTGCCAGCACCCAAACGGTGCTCGACTATGGCTACACCTTC.

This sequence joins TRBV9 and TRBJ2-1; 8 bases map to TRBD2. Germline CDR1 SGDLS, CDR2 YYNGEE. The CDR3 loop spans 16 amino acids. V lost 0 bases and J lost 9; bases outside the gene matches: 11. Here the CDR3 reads CASSVASGSGSSEQFF. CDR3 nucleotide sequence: TGTGCCAGCAGCGTAGCTTCCGGCAGCGGGAGTAGTGAGCAGTTCTTC.

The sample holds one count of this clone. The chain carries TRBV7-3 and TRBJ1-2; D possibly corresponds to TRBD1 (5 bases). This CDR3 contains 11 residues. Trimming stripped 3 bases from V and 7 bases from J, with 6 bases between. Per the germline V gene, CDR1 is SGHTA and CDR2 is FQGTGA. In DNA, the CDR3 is TGTGCCAGCAGCTTGGGGGGTGGCTACACCTTC. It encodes CASSLGGGYTF.

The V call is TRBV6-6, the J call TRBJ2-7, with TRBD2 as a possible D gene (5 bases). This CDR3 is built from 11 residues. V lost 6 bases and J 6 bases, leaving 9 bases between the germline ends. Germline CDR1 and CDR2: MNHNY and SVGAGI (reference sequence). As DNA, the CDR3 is TGTGCCAGCAGATTCAGCGGCGAGCAGTACTTC. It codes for CASRFSGEQYF.

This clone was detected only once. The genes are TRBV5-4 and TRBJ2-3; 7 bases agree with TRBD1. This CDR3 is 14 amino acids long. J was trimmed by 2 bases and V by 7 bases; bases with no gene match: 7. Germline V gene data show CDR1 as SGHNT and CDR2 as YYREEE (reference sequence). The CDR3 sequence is CASGDSGATDTQYF. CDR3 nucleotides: TGTGCCAGCGGGGACAGTGGGGCCACAGATACGCAGTATTTT.

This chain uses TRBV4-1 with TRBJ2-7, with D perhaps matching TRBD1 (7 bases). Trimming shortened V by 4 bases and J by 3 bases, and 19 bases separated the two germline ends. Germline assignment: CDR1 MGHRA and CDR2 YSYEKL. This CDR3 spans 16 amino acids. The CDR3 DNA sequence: TGCGCCAGCAGCCCCTCTCAGGGGGGTAGTAGCTACGAGCAGTACTTC. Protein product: CASSPSQGGSSYEQYF.

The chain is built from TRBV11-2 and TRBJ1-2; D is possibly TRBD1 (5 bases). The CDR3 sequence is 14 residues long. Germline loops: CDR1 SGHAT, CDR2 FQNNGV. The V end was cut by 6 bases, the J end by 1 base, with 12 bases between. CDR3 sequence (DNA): TGTGCCAGCAGATCGGATAGGGGTAACTATGGCTACACCTTC. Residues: CASRSDRGNYGYTF. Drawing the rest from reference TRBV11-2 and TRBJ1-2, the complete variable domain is EAGVAQSPRYKIIEKRQSVAFWCNPISGHATLYWYQQILGQGPKLLIQFQNNGVVDDSQLPKDRFSAERLKGVDSTLKIQPAKLEDSAVYLCASRSDRGNYGYTFGSGTRLTVV.